Listed below are T cell receptor beta chains from one sample, sequenced in a study of T cell changes during pregnancy in multiple sclerosis. The assay was immunoSEQ multiplex PCR, and TCRdb's table has in-frame clones only and misses some. The repertoire includes approximately 70,000 clones, roughly 90% of them detected once, and 0.7% to 0.9% sits in the top ten. The sequences come from peripheral blood, collected in the first trimester of pregnancy. The source is a female donor in good health, enrolled as a control in a pregnancy study. The CDR3 runs from the conserved cysteine through the conserved F or W. Fields, in order: J gene, CDR3 length, clone size, D gene, V gene, CDR3 DNA, CDR3 protein. D genes are given only for firm matches. Expanded clones get a size class; other rows say once, few or many, or leave the size out.

J: TRBJ1-1
length: 14
size: .
D: .
V: TRBV5-1
DNA: TGCGCCAGCAGCTTGAATTTCATGAACACTGAAGCTTTCTTT
CDR3: CASSLNFMNTEAFF

J: TRBJ1-2
length: 14
size: .
D: TRBD1
V: TRBV6-6
DNA: TGTGCCAGCAGTTCGACAGGGGGCGACTATGGCTACACCTTC
CDR3: CASSSTGGDYGYTF

J: TRBJ1-4
length: 15
size: .
D: TRBD1
V: TRBV5-1
DNA: TGCGCCAGCAGCAGCAGACAGGGAACTAATGAAAAACTGTTTTTT
CDR3: CASSSRQGTNEKLFF

J: TRBJ1-1
length: 17
size: .
D: .
V: TRBV18
DNA: TGTGCCAGCTCAGCAGGGAACTCCTACCACCGGGGGACTGAAGCTTTCTTT
CDR3: CASSAGNSYHRGTEAFF

J: TRBJ1-1
length: 11
size: .
D: .
V: TRBV6-1
DNA: TGTGCCAGCAGTTGGGGCGCTGAAGCTTTCTTT
CDR3: CASSWGAEAFF

J: TRBJ1-2
length: 15
size: once
D: .
V: TRBV28
DNA: TGTGCCAGCAACCTCATGTCCAGGGGTAACTATGGCTACACCTTC
CDR3: CASNLMSRGNYGYTF

J: TRBJ1-6
length: 15
size: .
D: TRBD1
V: TRBV7-9
DNA: TGTGCCAGCAGCTTAGTAAAGGGGGCGGACTCACCCCTCCACTTT
CDR3: CASSLVKGADSPLHF

J: TRBJ2-6
length: 17
size: .
D: .
V: TRBV9
DNA: TGTGCCAGCAGCGTAGCCGCAGGCGCCTCGCGGGCCAACGTCCTGACTTTC
CDR3: CASSVAAGASRANVLTF

J: TRBJ2-1
length: 15
size: .
D: TRBD1
V: TRBV5-4
DNA: TGTGCCAGCAGCTTGCGGTTTGGGACAGGCAATGAGCAGTTCTTC
CDR3: CASSLRFGTGNEQFF

J: TRBJ2-7
length: 16
size: once
D: TRBD2
V: TRBV9
DNA: TGTGCCAGCAGCCCCCTGGGGTCGGGAGGACGGGGCGAGCAGTACTTC
CDR3: CASSPLGSGGRGEQYF

J: TRBJ2-2
length: 15
size: .
D: TRBD1
V: TRBV5-1
DNA: TGCGCCAGCAGCTCAGGGGGCGGGAACACCGGGGAGCTGTTTTTT
CDR3: CASSSGGGNTGELFF

J: TRBJ2-1
length: 17
size: .
D: TRBD1
V: TRBV19
DNA: TGTGCCAGTAGTATAGTAGGGCGACAGGGAGCCCGTAATGAGCAGTTCTTC
CDR3: CASSIVGRQGARNEQFF

J: TRBJ1-6
length: 16
size: once
D: .
V: TRBV5-1
DNA: TGCGCCAGCAGCCCGGGGGTCGGGGGAAGCGATTCACCCCTCCACTTT
CDR3: CASSPGVGGSDSPLHF

J: TRBJ1-5
length: 15
size: .
D: .
V: TRBV7-2
DNA: TGTGCCAGCAGCGTGGACAGATATAGCAATCAGCCCCAGCATTTT
CDR3: CASSVDRYSNQPQHF

J: TRBJ2-4
length: 19
size: .
D: .
V: TRBV7-9
DNA: TGTGCCAGCAGCTTAGTGGGCAGGGACTCAGCACTAGCCAAAAACATTCAGTACTTC
CDR3: CASSLVGRDSALAKNIQYF

J: TRBJ1-5
length: 19
size: .
D: .
V: TRBV18
DNA: TGTGCCAGCTCCAGTTCGGCCCTGAGCAGGGGCGGAATCTACCAGCCCCAGCATTTT
CDR3: CASSSSALSRGGIYQPQHF

J: TRBJ2-2
length: 16
size: .
D: .
V: TRBV28
DNA: TGTGCCAGCAGTTTAATCAATGCCCTAGCCACCGGGGAGCTGTTTTTT
CDR3: CASSLINALATGELFF

J: TRBJ2-5
length: 15
size: .
D: .
V: TRBV6-5
DNA: TGTGCCAGCAGTTCTAACCTAGGAGGGGCGGAGACCCAGTACTTC
CDR3: CASSSNLGGAETQYF

J: TRBJ1-3
length: 16
size: once
D: .
V: TRBV4-1
DNA: TGCGCCAGCAGCCAGGCCGACACCTACTCTGGAAACACCATATATTTT
CDR3: CASSQADTYSGNTIYF

J: TRBJ2-2
length: 14
size: .
D: .
V: TRBV19
DNA: TGTGCCAGTAGTTCAACAGGGAACACCGGGGAGCTGTTTTTT
CDR3: CASSSTGNTGELFF

J: TRBJ2-7
length: 14
size: .
D: TRBD2
V: TRBV7-2
DNA: TGTGCCAGCAGCCCCGGGGGGGCCCGTCGAGAGCAGTACTTC
CDR3: CASSPGGARREQYF

J: TRBJ2-7
length: 12
size: few
D: .
V: TRBV5-6
DNA: TGTGCCAGCAGCTTAGGAGGGCTCGAGCAGTACTTC
CDR3: CASSLGGLEQYF

J: TRBJ2-1
length: 13
size: .
D: TRBD2
V: TRBV4-1
DNA: TGCGCCAGCAGCCAAGATCATCCGGGGGGTTGGTTCTTC
CDR3: CASSQDHPGGWFF

J: TRBJ2-1
length: 15
size: .
D: .
V: TRBV28
DNA: TGTGCCAGCAATCGGCAGGGAGGGGGATACAATGAGCAGTTCTTC
CDR3: CASNRQGGGYNEQFF

J: TRBJ2-3
length: 12
size: .
D: .
V: TRBV5-6
DNA: TGTGCCAGCAGCGACGGGGCAGATACGCAGTATTTT
CDR3: CASSDGADTQYF

J: TRBJ1-2
length: 16
size: .
D: TRBD1
V: TRBV11-2
DNA: TGTGCCAGCAGCTCAGGGAGGGACAGGGACAACTATGGCTACACCTTC
CDR3: CASSSGRDRDNYGYTF

J: TRBJ2-5
length: 17
size: .
D: TRBD2
V: TRBV7-8
DNA: TGTGCCAGCAGCTTAATTACTAGCGGGACGGGCGGGGAGACCCAGTACTTC
CDR3: CASSLITSGTGGETQYF

J: TRBJ1-3
length: 16
size: .
D: .
V: TRBV19
DNA: TGTGCCAGTACCCTTCGGTGGGGTTCCCCCGGAGGCACCATATATTTT
CDR3: CASTLRWGSPGGTIYF

J: TRBJ1-3
length: 14
size: .
D: .
V: TRBV19
DNA: TGTGCCAGTAGTAGACAGGCATCTGGAAACACCATATATTTT
CDR3: CASSRQASGNTIYF

J: TRBJ2-5
length: 16
size: .
D: TRBD2
V: TRBV19
DNA: TGTGCCACTACGAGAAGAGGCGGGAGCGTCGGGGAGACCCAGTACTTC
CDR3: CATTRRGGSVGETQYF

J: TRBJ1-1
length: 18
size: .
D: TRBD1
V: TRBV23-1
DNA: TGCGCCAGCAGTCAACTCCCGGGACAGGTGATAATGAACACTGAAGCTTTCTTT
CDR3: CASSQLPGQVIMNTEAFF

J: TRBJ1-1
length: 13
size: .
D: .
V: TRBV2
DNA: TGTGCCTCCGGGTTGGAGGGGAACACTGAAGCTTTCTTT
CDR3: CASGLEGNTEAFF

J: TRBJ2-5
length: 15
size: .
D: .
V: TRBV9
DNA: TGTGCCAGCAGCGTAAATAGGGGTGGGCAAGAGACCCAGTACTTC
CDR3: CASSVNRGGQETQYF

J: TRBJ1-2
length: 15
size: .
D: TRBD1
V: TRBV5-1
DNA: TGCGCCAGCAGCCCGGGGACAGGGAGGGTCTATGGCTACACCTTC
CDR3: CASSPGTGRVYGYTF

J: TRBJ1-4
length: 14
size: .
D: TRBD1
V: TRBV5-1
DNA: TGCGCCAGCAGCTTGGACCCCGGGACAGGGTCCCTGTTTTTT
CDR3: CASSLDPGTGSLFF

J: TRBJ2-1
length: 15
size: .
D: TRBD1
V: TRBV9
DNA: TGTGCCAGCAGCGCAAGACAGGGGGTCTACAATGAGCAGTTCTTC
CDR3: CASSARQGVYNEQFF

J: TRBJ2-7
length: 15
size: .
D: .
V: TRBV4-2
DNA: TGTGCCAGCAGCCAATATAGGGGATTCTCCTACGAGCAGTACTTC
CDR3: CASSQYRGFSYEQYF

J: TRBJ1-2
length: 14
size: .
D: .
V: TRBV18
DNA: TGTGCCAGCTCACCACCGTCAGGGCCCTATGGCTACACCTTC
CDR3: CASSPPSGPYGYTF

J: TRBJ2-3
length: 16
size: .
D: TRBD2
V: TRBV5-1
DNA: TGCGCCAGCAGCGTGGGGCCGGGGGGGAGCACAGATACGCAGTATTTT
CDR3: CASSVGPGGSTDTQYF

J: TRBJ1-6
length: 14
size: .
D: .
V: TRBV15
DNA: TGTGCCACCAGCAAGGGGGACCCCCATTCACCCCTCCACTTT
CDR3: CATSKGDPHSPLHF

J: TRBJ1-4
length: 14
size: .
D: TRBD1
V: TRBV6-5
DNA: TGTGCCAGCAAGAGACAGGGGGTAGGGGAAAAACTGTTTTTT
CDR3: CASKRQGVGEKLFF

J: TRBJ2-5
length: 14
size: .
D: TRBD2
V: TRBV7-9
DNA: TGTGCCAGCAGCTCGGCGGGGGGGCCAGAGACCCAGTACTTC
CDR3: CASSSAGGPETQYF